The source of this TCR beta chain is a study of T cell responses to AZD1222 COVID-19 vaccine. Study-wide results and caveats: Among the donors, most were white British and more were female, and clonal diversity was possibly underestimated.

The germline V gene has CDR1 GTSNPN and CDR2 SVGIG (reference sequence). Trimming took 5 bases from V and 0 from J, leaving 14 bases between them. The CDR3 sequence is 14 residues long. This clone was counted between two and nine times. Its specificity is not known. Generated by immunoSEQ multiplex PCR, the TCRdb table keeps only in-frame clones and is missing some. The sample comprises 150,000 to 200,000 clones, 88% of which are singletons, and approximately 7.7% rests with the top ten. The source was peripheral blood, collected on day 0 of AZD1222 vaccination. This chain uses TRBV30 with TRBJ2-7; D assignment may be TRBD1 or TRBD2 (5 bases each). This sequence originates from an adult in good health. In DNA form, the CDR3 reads TGTGCCTGGCAAAAGGGACCGAGCTCCTACGAGCAGTACTTC. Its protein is CAWQKGPSSYEQYF.